This TCR beta chain was observed in a study of T cells in Graves' hyperthyroidism and ophthalmopathy (dated by TCRdb to the late 2010s). In terms of the full investigation: Peripheral blood samples were taken at the time of initial diagnosis, prior to any treatment. A discovery cohort of 95 to 100 patients, 43 with Graves' ophthalmopathy and about 58 with stable Graves' hyperthyroidism, was used to find distinguishing TCR V-J signatures. An independent validation cohort of about 20 hyperthyroidism patients and 17 patients who later progressed to ophthalmopathy tested prospective prediction of ophthalmopathy. The approximately 100 discovery patients were randomly split 7:3 into training and test sets. In about 6 Graves' hyperthyroidism patients, the study also compared T-cell repertoires from thyroid tissue with T-cell repertoires from blood. After sampling, hyperthyroidism patients received methimazole starting at 30 mg daily, and ophthalmopathy patients received high-dose intravenous methylprednisolone. The paper describes TCR Vbeta CDR3 sequencing of around 130 peripheral blood samples, made up of 43 ophthalmopathy patients, 70 to 75 hyperthyroidism patients and 17 progressor patients.

This clonotype was observed many times. Its antigen specificity is not known. No much larger clone is present one base from it, and per-base qualities are unavailable. In the germline V gene (reference sequence), CDR1 corresponds to DFQATT and CDR2 to SNEGSKA. The CDR3 contains 16 residues, cysteine and phenylalanine counted. Only the CDR3 part of the read is kept: 48 bases, read in frame from the first base. Trimming removed 2 bases from V and 5 bases from J; the gene matches leave 12 bases unexplained. Ophthalmopathy patients had moderately to severely active disease, with a Clinical Activity Score of 3 or more, a NOSPECS grade of 4 or more, and a disease duration of less than 3 months. The study excluded patients with uncontrolled infections, other autoimmune diseases, pregnancy or lactation. Diagnoses were based on clinical symptoms, serum thyroxine and TRAb, thyroid ultrasound and orbital computed tomography. PBMCs were isolated from more than 8 ml of fresh peripheral blood by Ficoll-Paque density gradient centrifugation. Trizol reagent was used to extract total RNA, and RNA quality was then checked on an Agilent 2100 Bioanalyzer.

The study at large found these results: Most expanded thyroid clonotypes (frequency above 0.001) were also detected in blood, a finding suggesting that blood repertoires may reflect thyroid immune responses. In validation, progression to ophthalmopathy was predicted by the model with 70.59% sensitivity and about 72% specificity, a median of approximately 7.1 months before onset. No statistical method was used to set the sample size in advance, and investigators knew the group allocation. A 13 V-J signature model separated ophthalmopathy from stable hyperthyroidism, with about 90% sensitivity and just under 84% specificity in cross-validation and 80%/75% in testing.

The TCR beta CDR3 regions were amplified from the RNA transcripts. For the first round of RT-PCR on the TCR CDR3, the HTBI primer set was used together with the Qiagen OneStep RT-PCR kit. The libraries were constructed in a second round of multiplex PCR and then size-selected and purified. Libraries were sequenced paired-end with 100 bp reads on an Illumina HiSeq2000. The study's own analysis went as follows. Raw data were processed with SOAPnuke, discarding reads with adapters, uncalled bases, mean Phred below 15, or no exact constant-primer or identifier match. High-quality paired reads were merged with COPE v1.2.5, and unique nucleotide sequences were defined as clonotypes. MiTCR v1.1 was used to align the clonotypes against IMGT TRBV, TRBD and TRBJ reference segments. Analysis was restricted to V-J combinations with a frequency above 0.0001, which covered roughly 99% of repertoires. A TCS score was defined as the ratio of F50 (clonal expansion) to E x V (chaos), with BLOSUM62-based TCRdist applied between CDR3 peptides within each V-J. Welch's t-statistics and random forest reduced approximately 520 V-J features to 13, which were used in a naive Bayes classifier (R e1071). TCRdb reran the public reads through fastp at Q25 and MiXCR, keeping productive beta chains. Rows matching on CDR3 protein sequence are summarized as one entry with the most common DNA and genes. The V and J calls were determined by TCRdb, not by the authors. This sample gives 200,000 to 250,000 distinct CDR3 sequences in total; around 26% of them show up just once. Together, the top ten hold roughly 40% of the sample.

The TCR was taken from a woman between 35 and 50 years old with Graves' ophthalmopathy. The sample consisted of blood. The V and J segments used are TRBV20-1 and TRBJ2-5; 9 bases in the middle match TRBD2. The CDR3: CSARLFGGRAGETQYF. The DNA reads as follows: TGCAGTGCTAGACTCTTCGGCGGGAGGGCCGGGGAGACCCAGTACTTC.